This T cell receptor beta chain was documented in a study of blood T cell repertoires in COVID-19. Study-wide background: COVID-19 samples, acute and convalescent, were from the United States, Italy and Spain. PBMCs, B-cell-depleted T cells, or T cells provided the cDNA or gDNA that made up the material.

In the study's own analysis: Reference gene primer amplification gave estimated nucleated cell counts. Measured with immunoSEQ multiplex PCR; TCRdb has only the in-frame clones, and not every one. D and trimming were read from the DNA, whereas the V and J calls and clone size are those reported in that table. Of 450,000 or so clones detected, nearly 90% appear once; the ten largest clones hold roughly 0.9%. This CDR3 has 15 residues. V trimming: 2 bases; J trimming: 2 bases; junction bases outside the gene matches: 5. Germline assignment: CDR1 SGHNT and CDR2 YYREEE (reference sequence). Sequencing used peripheral blood. The J gene is TRBJ2-7, the V gene TRBV5-4; 9 nucleotides match TRBD2. This sequence was found in a man between 18 and 29 years old with COVID-19, enrolled during active disease. The CDR3 DNA follows: TGTGCCAGCAGCTTAGGAGCGGGGGGAGCCTACGAGCAGTACTTC. Translation: CASSLGAGGAYEQYF.